Below, one T cell receptor beta chain is given with its context. The target antigen is unknown. V shed 5 bases and J shed 8 bases, with 16 bases lying between them. Germline CDR1 reads LNHDA; CDR2 reads SQIVND (reference sequence). CDR3 length: 14 amino acids. The record originates from a study of T cells in Graves' hyperthyroidism and ophthalmopathy. Whole-study findings and limits: In the analysis, a 13 V-J model separated ophthalmopathy from stable hyperthyroidism.

Researchers took RNA transcripts and amplified the TCR beta CDR3 regions from them. HTBI primers were employed in a first-round RT-PCR of the TCR CDR3. TCRdb itself ran the multiplex PCR reads through MiXCR, one entry per CDR3 protein. The table shows 300,000 to 400,000 distinct CDR3 sequences, with over 15% occurring only once. Each patient was aged 18 to 65 and had newly diagnosed hyperthyroidism of under 2 months' duration. Together with thyroid ultrasound, orbital computed tomography, serum thyroxine and TRAb, clinical symptoms were used for diagnoses. This chain uses TRBV19 with TRBJ2-1; D possibly uses TRBD1 or TRBD2 (6 bases each). What was sequenced was blood. This TCR was recovered from a woman in her fifties or sixties with Graves' hyperthyroidism. The CDR3 sequence is CASSPRGARDEQFF. As DNA, the CDR3 is TGTGCCAGTAGTCCGAGGGGGGCTCGGGATGAGCAGTTCTTC.